What follows is one TCR beta chain and its context. Its antigen is not known. Produced via immunoSEQ multiplex PCR; TCRdb's table is partial and in-frame only. The data hold tens of thousands of clones, with 82% observed a single time. Time point: week 47, end of study. One vaccine dose held 300 ug of mutant IDH1 20-mer peptide and came with topical imiquimod. In weeks 1, 3, 5, 7, 11, 15, 19 and 23, patients were vaccinated. This entry belongs to a study of a mutant IDH1 vaccine in newly diagnosed glioma. Background on the study: Previous care, which was radiotherapy, temozolomide, or both, most often involved both. Overall study findings and caveats: It seemed that pseudoprogression was not linked to changes in the top peripheral T cell clonotypes.

V was cut by 5 bases and J by 1 base, with 12 bases left in between. This CDR3 contains 14 residues. The germline V gene has CDR1 MNHNS and CDR2 SASEGT. This specimen consisted of PBMCs, obtained from a glioma patient whose treatment included an IDH1 peptide vaccine. The TCR was taken from a man between 18 and 35 years old with glioma. Some clones in this sample may be carry-over from other donors' samples. This rearrangement joins TRBV6-1 to TRBJ2-7; no reliable D call. DNA of the CDR3: TGTGCCAGCAGTTCAGCGACGGTTTCCTACGAGCAGTACTTC. Translated: CASSSATVSYEQYF.